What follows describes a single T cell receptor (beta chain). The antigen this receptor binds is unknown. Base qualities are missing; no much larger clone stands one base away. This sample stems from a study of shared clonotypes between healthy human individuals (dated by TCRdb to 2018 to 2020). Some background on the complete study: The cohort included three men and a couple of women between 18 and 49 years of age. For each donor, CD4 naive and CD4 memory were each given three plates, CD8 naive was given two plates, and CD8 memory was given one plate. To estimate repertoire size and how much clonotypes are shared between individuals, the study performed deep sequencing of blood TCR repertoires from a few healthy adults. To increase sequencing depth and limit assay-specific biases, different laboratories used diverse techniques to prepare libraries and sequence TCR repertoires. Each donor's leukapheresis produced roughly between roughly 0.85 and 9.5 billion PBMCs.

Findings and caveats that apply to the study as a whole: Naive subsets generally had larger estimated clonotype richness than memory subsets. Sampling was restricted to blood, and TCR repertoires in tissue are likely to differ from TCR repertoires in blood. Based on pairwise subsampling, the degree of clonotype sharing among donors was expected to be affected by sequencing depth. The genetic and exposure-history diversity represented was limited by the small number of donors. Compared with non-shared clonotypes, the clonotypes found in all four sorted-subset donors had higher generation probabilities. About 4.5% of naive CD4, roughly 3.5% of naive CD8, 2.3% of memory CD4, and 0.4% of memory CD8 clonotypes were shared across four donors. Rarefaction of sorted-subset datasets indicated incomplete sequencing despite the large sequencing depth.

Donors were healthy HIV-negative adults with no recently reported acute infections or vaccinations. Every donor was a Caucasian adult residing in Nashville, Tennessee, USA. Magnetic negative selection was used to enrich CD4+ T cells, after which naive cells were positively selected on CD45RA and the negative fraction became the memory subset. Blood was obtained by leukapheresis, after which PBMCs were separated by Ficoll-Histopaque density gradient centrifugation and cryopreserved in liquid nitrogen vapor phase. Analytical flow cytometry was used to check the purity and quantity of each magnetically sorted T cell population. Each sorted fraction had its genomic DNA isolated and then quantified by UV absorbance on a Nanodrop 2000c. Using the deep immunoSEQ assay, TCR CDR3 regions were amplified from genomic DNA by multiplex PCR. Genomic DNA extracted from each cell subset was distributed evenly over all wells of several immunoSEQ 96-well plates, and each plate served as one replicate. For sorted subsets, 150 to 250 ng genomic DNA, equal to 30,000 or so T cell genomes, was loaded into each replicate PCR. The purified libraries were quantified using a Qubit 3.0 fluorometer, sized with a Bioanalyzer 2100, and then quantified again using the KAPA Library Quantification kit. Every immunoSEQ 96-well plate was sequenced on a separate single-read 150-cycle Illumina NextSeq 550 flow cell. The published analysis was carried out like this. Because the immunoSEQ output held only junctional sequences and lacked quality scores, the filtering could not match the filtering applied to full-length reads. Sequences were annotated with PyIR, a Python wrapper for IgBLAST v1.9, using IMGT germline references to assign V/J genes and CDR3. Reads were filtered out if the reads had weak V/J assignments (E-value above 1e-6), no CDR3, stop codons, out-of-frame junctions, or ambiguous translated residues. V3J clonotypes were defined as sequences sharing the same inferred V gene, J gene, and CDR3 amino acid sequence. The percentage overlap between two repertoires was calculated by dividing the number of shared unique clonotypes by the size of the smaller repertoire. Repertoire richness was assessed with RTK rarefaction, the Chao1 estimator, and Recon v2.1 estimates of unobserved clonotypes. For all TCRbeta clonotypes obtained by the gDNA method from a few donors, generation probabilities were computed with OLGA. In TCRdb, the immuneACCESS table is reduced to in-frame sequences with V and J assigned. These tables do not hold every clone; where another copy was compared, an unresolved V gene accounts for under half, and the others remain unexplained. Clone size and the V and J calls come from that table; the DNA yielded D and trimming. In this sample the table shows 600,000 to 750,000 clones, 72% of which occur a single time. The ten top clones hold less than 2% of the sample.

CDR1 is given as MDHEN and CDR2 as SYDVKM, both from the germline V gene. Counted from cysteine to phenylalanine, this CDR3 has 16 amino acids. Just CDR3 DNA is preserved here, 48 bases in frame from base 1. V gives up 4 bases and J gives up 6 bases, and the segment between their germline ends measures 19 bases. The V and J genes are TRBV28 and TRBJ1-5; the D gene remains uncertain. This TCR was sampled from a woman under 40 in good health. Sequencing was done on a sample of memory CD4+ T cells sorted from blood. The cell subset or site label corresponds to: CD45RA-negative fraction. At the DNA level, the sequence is TGTGCCAGCAGTTCCCCTTGGGTCTCCTCGGGTCAGCCCCAGCATTTT. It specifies CASSSPWVSSGQPQHF.